The rows below give T cell receptor beta chains drawn from one sample of a study of blood T cells in healthy people across ages. TCRdb reprocessed the 5' RACE reads via MiXCR and lists one record per CDR3 protein. The sample lists roughly 800,000 distinct CDR3 sequences; 20% to 25% were seen once. The data were also submitted as part of a second study, on T cells of mothers and their children.

What was sequenced was blood. The source of these receptors is a boy between 10 and 17 years old in good health. The CDR3 runs from the conserved cysteine through the conserved F or W. A D gene is named only where the DNA matches it firmly. Rows give clone size only sometimes, using once, few, many, or a class for an expanded clone.

V: TRBV7-6; size: .; J: TRBJ2-1; D: TRBD2; length: 15; CDR3: CASSQTSGGHDEQFF; DNA: TGTGCCAGCAGCCAGACTAGCGGGGGGCACGATGAGCAGTTCTTC
V: TRBV18; size: few; J: TRBJ2-1; D: TRBD2; length: 16; CDR3: CASSRGAGGTPNEQFF; DNA: TGTGCCAGCTCACGGGGCGCGGGAGGGACCCCCAATGAGCAGTTCTTC
V: TRBV7-2; size: .; J: TRBJ2-2; D: TRBD1; length: 17; CDR3: CASLPFQDRGYTGELFF; DNA: TGTGCCAGCCTCCCCTTTCAAGACAGGGGGTACACCGGGGAGCTGTTTTTT
V: TRBV7-2; size: few; J: TRBJ2-7; D: .; length: 13; CDR3: CASSLAGEDEQYF; DNA: TGTGCCAGCAGCTTAGCAGGGGAGGACGAGCAGTACTTC
V: TRBV5-5; size: .; J: TRBJ2-2; D: TRBD2; length: 16; CDR3: CASSLPPSGNVGELFF; DNA: TGTGCCAGCAGCTTGCCCCCTAGCGGGAATGTCGGGGAGCTGTTTTTT
V: TRBV7-2; size: .; J: TRBJ2-6; D: .; length: 14; CDR3: CACSLFSGANVLTF; DNA: TGTGCCTGCAGCTTATTTTCTGGGGCCAACGTCCTGACTTTC
V: TRBV10-3; size: .; J: TRBJ2-5; D: .; length: 14; CDR3: CAISEPGNSETQYF; DNA: TGTGCCATCAGTGAGCCGGGCAATTCAGAGACCCAGTACTTC
V: TRBV2; size: .; J: TRBJ2-7; D: .; length: 12; CDR3: CANRQITYEQYF; DNA: TGTGCCAACCGACAGATCACCTACGAGCAGTACTTC
V: TRBV4-1; size: .; J: TRBJ2-7; D: TRBD2; length: 17; CDR3: CASSQESRLAGMDEQYF; DNA: TGCGCCAGCAGCCAAGAATCCAGACTAGCGGGAATGGACGAGCAGTACTTC
V: TRBV28; size: .; J: TRBJ1-1; D: .; length: 13; CDR3: CASSLWVGESAFF; DNA: TGTGCCAGCAGTTTGTGGGTCGGGGAGTCGGCTTTCTTT
V: TRBV4-2; size: few; J: TRBJ2-1; D: .; length: 15; CDR3: CASSQDTISYNEQFF; DNA: TGTGCCAGCAGCCAAGATACCATCTCCTACAATGAGCAGTTCTTC
V: TRBV7-2; size: few; J: TRBJ2-7; D: TRBD2; length: 15; CDR3: CASSLRSGSSYEQYF; DNA: TGTGCCAGCAGCTTAAGGAGCGGGAGCTCCTACGAGCAGTACTTC
V: TRBV4-3; size: few; J: TRBJ2-5; D: .; length: 15; CDR3: CASSQDHRLGVTQYF; DNA: TGCGCCAGCAGCCAAGATCACCGTTTAGGGGTGACCCAGTACTTC
V: TRBV7-2; size: .; J: TRBJ2-1; D: TRBD2; length: 14; CDR3: CASTRDGGYNEQFF; DNA: TGTGCCAGCACCCGGGACGGGGGGTACAATGAGCAGTTCTTC
V: TRBV19; size: .; J: TRBJ1-2; D: .; length: 15; CDR3: CASSIRQGRDYGYTF; DNA: TGTGCCAGTAGTATCCGCCAGGGTAGGGACTATGGCTACACCTTC
V: TRBV6-1; size: once; J: TRBJ1-4; D: .; length: 14; CDR3: CASSDPYQGTELFF; DNA: TGTGCCAGCAGTGACCCCTATCAGGGAACGGAACTGTTTTTT
V: TRBV20-1; size: few; J: TRBJ2-2; D: .; length: 15; CDR3: CSARDPAEPTGELFF; DNA: TGCAGTGCTAGAGATCCCGCGGAGCCCACCGGGGAGCTGTTTTTT
V: TRBV19; size: .; J: TRBJ2-1; D: TRBD1; length: 15; CDR3: CASSTLGQGYNEQFF; DNA: TGTGCCAGTAGTACTCTCGGACAGGGCTACAATGAGCAGTTCTTC
V: TRBV3-1; size: .; J: TRBJ2-5; D: .; length: 15; CDR3: CASSQDYRGLETQYF; DNA: TGTGCCAGCAGCCAAGATTATCGGGGGCTGGAGACCCAGTACTTC
V: TRBV29-1; size: .; J: TRBJ2-1; D: .; length: 15; CDR3: CSARDQLRVHNEQFF; DNA: TGCAGCGCTAGGGACCAGTTAAGGGTACACAATGAGCAGTTCTTC
V: TRBV29-1; size: few; J: TRBJ2-7; D: .; length: 13; CDR3: CSVRPDASYEQYF; DNA: TGCAGCGTACGACCGGACGCCTCCTACGAGCAGTACTTC
V: TRBV5-1; size: few; J: TRBJ2-5; D: TRBD2; length: 13; CDR3: CASSPEVREAQYF; DNA: TGCGCCAGCAGCCCGGAAGTTCGGGAGGCCCAGTACTTC
V: TRBV20-1; size: few; J: TRBJ2-7; D: TRBD1; length: 12; CDR3: CRADRGLNEQYF; DNA: TGCAGGGCCGACAGGGGGCTTAACGAGCAGTACTTC
V: TRBV6-5; size: .; J: TRBJ2-5; D: .; length: 14; CDR3: CASSVRGAGETQYF; DNA: TGTGCCAGCAGTGTACGGGGGGCAGGTGAGACCCAGTACTTC
V: TRBV7-2; size: .; J: TRBJ2-3; D: .; length: 16; CDR3: CASSLGSGPDTDTQYF; DNA: TGTGCCAGCAGCTTAGGTTCCGGCCCTGACACGGATACGCAGTATTTT